The 24 T cell receptor beta chains below come from one sample, sequenced in a study of graft-versus-host responses after intestinal transplantation. Repertoires were generated with immunoSEQ multiplex PCR, while TCRdb's copy carries only in-frame clones and drops some. The sample gives about 81,000 clones, around 93% of which show up once; around 0.37% is in the top ten. Their recognized antigens are unknown. The specimen was unstimulated CD4+ T cells sorted from spleen or lymph node cells, collected before transplant. Every receptor here comes from a human donor who was the organ donor for an intestinal transplant.

This rearrangement joins TRBV5-1 to TRBJ1-1, with 7 bases identical to TRBD1. CDR3 length: 13 residues. The trim removed 3 bases at V and 6 bases at J, leaving 5 bases unmatched. Per germline, CDR1 SGHRS and CDR2 YFSETQ. The CDR3 nucleotides read TGCGCCAGCAGCTCCACCGACAGGGCTGAAGCTTTCTTT. As protein: CASSSTDRAEAFF. Combining the CDR3 with reference TRBV5-1 and TRBJ1-1 gives the whole variable domain KAGVTQTPRYLIKTRGQQVTLSCSPISGHRSVSWYQQTPGQGLQFLFEYFSETQRNKGNFPGRFSGRQFSNSRSEMNVSTLELGDSALYLCASSSTDRAEAFFGQGTRLTVV.

The chain employs TRBV18 and TRBJ1-2; 11 bases are shared with TRBD1. Germline CDR1 and CDR2: KGHSH and LQKENI. Trimming removed 3 bases from V and 6 bases from J; junction bases left unmatched: 9. The CDR3 totals 16 residues. This chain's CDR3 is CASSPGQGAYQDGYTF. The CDR3 nucleotides are TGTGCCAGCTCACCCGGACAGGGGGCCTACCAGGATGGCTACACCTTC.

This sequence joins TRBV14 and TRBJ2-5, with TRBD1 identical over 12 bases. The germline CDR1 and CDR2 sequences are SGHDN and FVKESK. The CDR3 has 17 amino acids. After removal of 3 bases from V and 5 bases from J, the junction contained 10 bases not matched to a gene. CDR3: CASSHSGTGGWWETQYF. Here the CDR3 DNA reads TGTGCCAGCAGCCACTCCGGGACAGGGGGCTGGTGGGAGACCCAGTACTTC.

A single count supports this clone. The chain uses TRBV11-2 and TRBJ1-1; D gene ambiguous. V shed 1 base and J shed 3 bases, with 6 bases lying between them. Germline CDR1 reads SGHAT; CDR2 reads FQNNGV. The CDR3 consists of 13 residues. The CDR3 DNA reads as TGTGCCAGCAGCTTAGCTCCGTACACTGAAGCTTTCTTT. Translated: CASSLAPYTEAFF.

The rearrangement uses TRBV6-5 and TRBJ1-1; D is unresolved. V was shortened by 6 bases and J by 8 bases, with 13 bases between the two germline ends. The CDR3 spans 12 residues. Germline CDR1 MNHEY, CDR2 SVGAGI. The CDR3 nucleotides read TGTGCCAGCAGCTTGCCGGGATCCGAAGCTTTCTTT. This codes for CASSLPGSEAFF.

The chain recombines TRBV7-9 with TRBJ2-3; 10 bases match TRBD2. This CDR3 region has 16 residues. V shed 0 bases, J shed 1 base, and the junction held 1 base outside the gene matches. The germline CDR1 and CDR2 sequences are SEHNR and FQNEAQ (reference sequence). CDR3 region: CASSLASGGGTDTQYF. In nucleotides, the CDR3 is TGTGCCAGCAGCTTAGCCAGCGGGGGGGGCACAGATACGCAGTATTTT.

This chain joins TRBV5-1 and TRBJ2-5, with TRBD1 matching over 8 bases. This CDR3 has 13 residues. V gave up 7 bases and J gave up 4 bases; unmatched junction bases: 6. Germline values: CDR1 SGHRS, CDR2 YFSETQ. DNA of the CDR3: TGCGCCAGCCACAGGGGGGACGGAGAGACCCAGTACTTC. This codes for CASHRGDGETQYF.

The chain links TRBV7-8 to TRBJ1-5; TRBD1 agrees at 7 bases. In germline, CDR1 is SGHVS, CDR2 FQNEAQ. The CDR3 extends over 13 amino acids. J gave up 7 bases and V 1 base, and 1 base lay outside the gene matches. The CDR3 is CASSLDRGQPQHF. CDR3 DNA sequence: TGTGCCAGCAGCTTAGACAGGGGACAGCCCCAGCATTTT.

The chain employs TRBV11-3 and TRBJ2-2; TRBD2 matches at 12 bases. Germline lookup yields CDR1 SGHNT and CDR2 YENEEA. The V and J ends lost 7 bases and 8 bases, in that order; junction bases with no gene match: 11. CDR3 length equals 16 residues. The CDR3 bases are TGTGCCAGCACCCCAGGGACTAGCGGGTTTGGAGGGGAGCTGTTTTTT. Translating it yields CASTPGTSGFGGELFF.

This chain links TRBV6-1 with TRBJ2-2, with TRBD2 identical over 8 bases. CDR3 length: 15 residues. CDR1 and CDR2 (germline): MNHNS, SASEGT. V lost 2 bases and J lost 7; bases outside the gene matches: 6. The CDR3 bases are TGTGCCAGCAGTGAAAACGGGAGGGCCCTCGGGGAGCTGTTTTTT. Encoded protein: CASSENGRALGELFF.

J is TRBJ2-7 and V is TRBV6-1; 7 bases are a match to TRBD1. This CDR3 comprises 14 residues. CDR1 MNHNS and CDR2 SASEGT come from the germline V gene. The trim removed 6 bases at V and 2 bases at J, leaving 7 bases unmatched. The CDR3 loop reads CASSPLGQTYEQYF. CDR3 nucleotide sequence: TGTGCCAGCAGCCCATTGGGACAGACCTACGAGCAGTACTTC.

The J gene is TRBJ1-2, the V gene TRBV15; 9 bases fit TRBD1. The CDR3 length is 16 residues. The germline V gene has CDR1 LNHNV and CDR2 YYDKDF (reference sequence). J lost 8 bases, V lost 0 bases, and 10 bases had no gene match. The CDR3 here is CATSRDPGTGFLGYTF. The CDR3 coding sequence is TGTGCCACCAGCAGAGATCCAGGGACAGGGTTCCTCGGCTACACCTTC.

The J gene is TRBJ2-4, the V gene TRBV7-7; possibly TRBD1 for D (6 bases). Trimming left V 0 bases short and J 0 bases short, with 18 bases between. This CDR3 spans 19 amino acids. Germline CDR1 and CDR2: SSHAT and FNYEAQ (reference sequence). The CDR3 DNA follows: TGTGCCAGCAGCTTAGCACAGGGATTTCGGGCCCTAGCCAAAAACATTCAGTACTTC. Residues: CASSLAQGFRALAKNIQYF.

The V gene is TRBV6-6, the J gene TRBJ2-3; 10 nucleotides align to TRBD2. Trimming at V came to 8 bases and at J to 6 bases, leaving 11 bases not matched to a gene. Germline V gives CDR1 MNHNY, CDR2 SVGAGI (reference sequence). This CDR3 spans 15 amino acids. The CDR3 nucleotides read TGTGCCAGCCAGCGGCTAGCGGGGGTTGGGGATACGCAGTATTTT. Protein: CASQRLAGVGDTQYF.

The chain combines TRBV5-1 with TRBJ1-3, with 9 positions matching TRBD1. The germline CDR1 and CDR2 sequences are SGHRS and YFSETQ. The CDR3 is 16 amino acids. Losses at the gene ends were 4 bases for V and 0 bases for J; bases not matched to a gene: 5. Written as DNA, the CDR3 is TGCGCCAGCAGCGGCGGGACAGGGATCTCTGGAAACACCATATATTTT. Its protein product is CASSGGTGISGNTIYF.

This CDR3 reads CASIRTATYEQYF. The CDR3 DNA sequence: TGTGCCAGCATCCGGACAGCCACCTACGAGCAGTACTTC. The chain joins TRBV28 to TRBJ2-7, with D possibly TRBD1 on 6 matching bases. V was clipped by 7 bases and J by 2 bases, with 12 bases between them. Germline CDR1 and CDR2: MDHEN and SYDVKM. The CDR3 loop spans 13 amino acids.

The chain links TRBV5-5 to TRBJ2-6, with a possible D match to TRBD2 (5 bases). Germline V lookup: CDR1 SGHKS, CDR2 YYEKEE (reference sequence). The CDR3 runs to 16 residues. The V gene lost 4 bases and the J gene lost 0 bases, with 11 bases spanning the gap. DNA of the CDR3: TGTGCCAGCAGCCTAGCACCCAGCTCTGGGGCCAACGTCCTGACTTTC. It yields the protein CASSLAPSSGANVLTF.

The V gene is TRBV30, the J gene TRBJ2-3; no clear D. Trimming shortened V by 3 bases and J by 1 base, and 5 bases separated the two germline ends. The CDR3 sequence is 12 residues long. Germline CDR1 and CDR2: GTSNPN and SVGIG (reference sequence). Here the CDR3 reads CAWRPGTDTQYF. CDR3 in DNA: TGTGCCTGGAGACCAGGCACAGATACGCAGTATTTT. Drawing the rest from reference TRBV30 and TRBJ2-3, the complete variable domain is SQTIHQWPATLVQPVGSPLSLECTVEGTSNPNLYWYRQAAGRGLQLLFYSVGIGQISSEVPQNLSASRPQDRQFILSSKKLLLSDSGFYLCAWRPGTDTQYFGPGTRLTVL.

The chain uses TRBV6-5 and TRBJ2-7; TRBD2 might be the D (6 bases). The CDR3 covers 14 residues. V lost 8 bases, J lost 3 bases, and 17 bases lay in between. CDR1 is MNHEY and CDR2 is SVGAGI in the germline V gene. In DNA form, the CDR3 reads TGTGCCAGCTTAGGAGGGAGTTGGGACTACGAGCAGTACTTC. Amino acids: CASLGGSWDYEQYF.

The rearrangement uses TRBV28 and TRBJ1-4; D is unresolved. Trimming stripped 6 bases from V and 6 bases from J, with 5 bases between. Germline lookup yields CDR1 MDHEN and CDR2 SYDVKM. CDR3 length: 11 amino acids. The CDR3 coding sequence is TGTGCCAGCAGGTCGGATGAAAAACTGTTTTTT. Translating it yields CASRSDEKLFF.

The rearrangement uses TRBV29-1 and TRBJ2-7, with 8 nucleotides matching TRBD2. The V segment lost 4 bases and the J segment 5 bases; nucleotides outside the gene matches: 22. Per germline, CDR1 SQVTM and CDR2 ANQGSEA. CDR3 size: 18 residues. CDR3 DNA sequence: TGCAGCGTTGTCCCCTCCCGACGACACGGCGGGAGGATCCACGAGCAGTACTTC. Translated, it gives CSVVPSRRHGGRIHEQYF.

This chain connects TRBV5-1 to TRBJ1-1; D possibly corresponds to TRBD1 (6 bases). Germline V gene sequence: CDR1 SGHRS, CDR2 YFSETQ. CDR3 length equals 14 residues. V shed 3 bases and J shed 1 base, with 10 bases lying between them. CDR3 DNA sequence: TGCGCCAGCAGCTCCCAGGGGAGGAACACTGAAGCTTTCTTT. It codes for CASSSQGRNTEAFF. Based on the CDR3 plus reference TRBV5-1 and TRBJ1-1, the full variable domain is KAGVTQTPRYLIKTRGQQVTLSCSPISGHRSVSWYQQTPGQGLQFLFEYFSETQRNKGNFPGRFSGRQFSNSRSEMNVSTLELGDSALYLCASSSQGRNTEAFFGQGTRLTVV.

The CDR3 nucleotides are TGCGCCAGCAGCCCGGGGACTAGTGGAAACACCATATATTTT. Protein sequence: CASSPGTSGNTIYF. The rearrangement joins TRBV5-1 to TRBJ1-3; TRBD1 might be the D (5 bases). The CDR3 consists of 14 residues. Looked up from germline, CDR1 is SGHRS and CDR2 is YFSETQ. V was pared by 4 bases and J by 3 bases, with 11 bases between.

This chain joins TRBV29-1 and TRBJ1-2; D ambiguous. Germline CDR1 is SQVTM and CDR2 is ANQGSEA. The CDR3 is 13 residues long. The V end lost 6 bases, the J end lost 4 bases, and 15 bases lay between the germline ends. The CDR3 is CSVGQGVTYGYTF. The CDR3 DNA is TGCAGCGTGGGTCAAGGAGTCACCTATGGCTACACCTTC.